Following are 24 T cell receptor beta chains from one sample sequenced in a study of CXCR3-negative and CXCR3-positive naive CD8 T cells. The authors prepared UMI-labeled TRB cDNA libraries by 5' RACE. TCRdb re-called the 5' RACE reads; one entry per CDR3 protein, DNA not given. The listing contains about 150,000 distinct CDR3 sequences. Antigens for these TCRs are unknown. Study-level points and caveats: More hydrophobic TRB CDR3s occurred in CXCR3-positive than in CXCR3-negative naive cells.

Sequencing was performed on naive CXCR3+ CD8+ T cells from blood. Specified subset: CD45RO-CCR7+CD27+CD95- naive CD8+ T cells expressing CXCR3 (TNR3+). The receptors shown here come from a human donor in good health. Some clones in this sample may be carry-over from other donors' samples.

This chain connects TRBV12-3 or TRBV12-4 to TRBJ2-1; TCRdb indicates TRBD2, and absent DNA this call remains unverified. The CDR3 runs 17 residues. CDR3 in amino acids: CASSLPTSGSFWNEQFF.

This chain uses TRBV6-2 or TRBV6-3 with TRBJ2-3; the TRBD2 assignment by TCRdb is unverifiable without DNA. The CDR3 has 14 amino acids. Germline V gives CDR1 MNHEY, CDR2 SVGEGT. CDR3 sequence: CASSYGGGSNTQYF.

The chain combines TRBV29-1 with TRBJ2-5. Germline CDR1 and CDR2: SQVTM and ANQGSEA. This CDR3 comprises 14 residues. This chain's CDR3 is CSVNGERTQETQYF.

The chain employs TRBV6-5 and TRBJ1-2; TCRdb selects TRBD1, and the lack of DNA leaves this call unchecked. Germline V gene lookup returns CDR1 MNHEY and CDR2 SVGAGI. The CDR3 length is 13 residues. The CDR3 spells CASRTGQGHGYTF.

V usage is TRBV12-3 or TRBV12-4 and J usage is TRBJ2-7. This CDR3 comprises 16 residues. This chain's CDR3 is CASSLTTGFSSYEQYF.

The V and J genes are TRBV28 and TRBJ2-1; TCRdb reports TRBD2, a call that lacks DNA to check it against. CDR1 is MDHEN, CDR2 SYDVKM, per germline. This CDR3 is 13 amino acids long. The CDR3: CASLATAYNEQFF.

The chain recombines TRBV4-3 with TRBJ1-1; TCRdb designates TRBD1, a call that cannot be tested without DNA. The CDR3 is 16 residues long. Germline V lookup: CDR1 LGHNA, CDR2 YSLEER. This chain's CDR3 is CASSQEGAGPNTEAFF.

This rearrangement joins TRBV6-6 to TRBJ2-3; TCRdb reports TRBD2, a call that lacks DNA to check it against. There are 16 residues in the CDR3. Germline assignment: CDR1 MNHNY and CDR2 SVGAGI (reference sequence). This CDR3 reads CASSPPGLAISDTQYF.

The chain recombines TRBV9 with TRBJ2-3; TCRdb outputs TRBD2, but without DNA this stays unchecked. Looked up from germline, CDR1 is SGDLS and CDR2 is YYNGEE. CDR3 length: 16 amino acids. The CDR3 loop reads CASSVLAGTYRNTQYF.

The V gene is TRBV11-3, the J gene TRBJ2-7; the D call of TRBD2 rests on TCRdb alone, since no DNA is present to check it. Germline CDR1 reads SGHNT; CDR2 reads YENEEA. This CDR3 spans 14 amino acids. CDR3 sequence: CASVKGSISYEQYF.

The J gene is TRBJ2-7, the V gene TRBV7-9. The CDR3 consists of 13 residues. In germline, CDR1 is SEHNR, CDR2 FQNEAQ (reference sequence). CDR3 amino acids: CASSPGTSNEQYF.

The J gene is TRBJ2-2, the V gene TRBV3-1. Germline loops: CDR1 LGHDT, CDR2 YNNKEL (reference sequence). This CDR3 region has 12 residues. CDR3 protein: CASSQDSGELFF.

This CDR3 reads CASSQEVGGAYTDTQYF. The chain links TRBV14 to TRBJ2-3; TCRdb lists TRBD1, though no DNA is available to test this call. The CDR3 is 17 residues long. Germline V lookup: CDR1 SGHDN, CDR2 FVKESK.

V and J are TRBV4-1 and TRBJ2-1; TCRdb's assignment of TRBD2 cannot be checked, as there is no DNA. Per germline, CDR1 MGHRA and CDR2 YSYEKL. The CDR3 is 15 amino acids. The CDR3 protein is CASSRNTGLMNEQFF.

V gene TRBV29-1 combines with J gene TRBJ1-2; TCRdb lists TRBD1, though no DNA is available to test this call. In germline, CDR1 is SQVTM, CDR2 ANQGSEA. The CDR3 is made up of 15 amino acids. CDR3 residues: CSVPAGGQYFYGYTF.

The chain links TRBV12-3 or TRBV12-4 to TRBJ1-2. This CDR3 spans 17 amino acids. CDR3 loop: CASSFRHGPSPESGYTF.

The chain has TRBV7-2 and TRBJ1-1; no DNA is available, so the TRBD1 call from TCRdb remains unchecked. The CDR3 spans 16 residues. Germline values: CDR1 SGHTA, CDR2 FQGNSA. The CDR3 sequence: CASSLALGRVNTEAFF.

The chain recombines TRBV20-1 with TRBJ2-2; TCRdb's D gene call, TRBD1, goes unchecked for lack of DNA. Germline-derived CDR1 and CDR2 are DFQATT and SNEGSKA (reference sequence). The CDR3 extends over 17 amino acids. This CDR3 reads CSARDGGRPINTGELFF.

The chain is built from TRBV7-2 and TRBJ2-1; TCRdb reports TRBD1, a call that lacks DNA to check it against. This CDR3 is 15 amino acids long. CDR1 and CDR2 from the germline V gene are SGHTA and FQGNSA. The CDR3 is CASSPGTGANNEQFF.

V and J are TRBV7-9 and TRBJ2-5. Germline V gene sequence: CDR1 SEHNR, CDR2 FQNEAQ (reference sequence). The CDR3 covers 14 residues. This chain's CDR3 is CASSLAGHQETQYF.

This chain uses TRBV6-5 with TRBJ2-7; TCRdb's D call of TRBD1 is untestable without DNA. Germline loops: CDR1 MNHEY, CDR2 SVGAGI. The CDR3 sequence is 13 residues long. CDR3 protein: CASSRTETYEQYF.

V usage is TRBV30 and J usage is TRBJ2-2. Germline values: CDR1 GTSNPN, CDR2 SVGIG (reference sequence). The CDR3 runs 18 residues. The CDR3: CAWSVVGRSIANTGELFF.

The chain carries TRBV10-3 and TRBJ2-1. From germline, CDR1 is ENHRY and CDR2 SYGVKD. The CDR3 has 12 residues. The CDR3 loop reads CAISVFGDEQFF.

The J gene is TRBJ2-7, the V gene TRBV2; TCRdb's D call, TRBD1, is unchecked because there is no DNA. Per germline, CDR1 SNHLY and CDR2 FYNNEI. CDR3 length: 14 residues. This CDR3 reads CASSDPRGAYEQYF.